This entry describes one T cell receptor (beta chain). The CDR3 loop spans 17 amino acids. Germline CDR1 is MNHEY and CDR2 is SMNVEV (reference sequence). The data originate from a study of cytomegalovirus exposure and HLA in healthy donors. The PCR used 60 Vbeta and 13 Jbeta primers. Clones were sequenced by immunoSEQ multiplex PCR, and TCRdb holds only the in-frame ones, with some missing. The table includes 100,000 to 150,000 clones, roughly 80% detected once. Material: PBMCs. The sequence derives from a woman aged 50 to 65 in good health and CMV-seronegative. The J gene is TRBJ2-5, the V gene TRBV27, with TRBD2 identical over 8 bases. The J call could be wrong; TRBJ2-7 is a better fit for the DNA end. The chain's CDR3 is CASSLGRGRPGGDEQYF. The CDR3 DNA is TGTGCCAGCAGCCTCGGTCGGGGACGGCCGGGGGGGGACGAGCAGTACTTC.